This T cell receptor (beta chain) was identified during a study of response to subunit inactivated influenza vaccine. General study findings and limits: New T cells are recruited in small numbers by each seasonal influenza vaccination, according to the authors' suggestion.

The junction had 9 bases not matched to a gene; V was cut back by 2 bases and J by 2 bases. This CDR3 comprises 16 residues. Germline V lookup: CDR1 SGHRS, CDR2 YFSETQ. This clonotype was picked up one time. Its matching antigen is unknown. TCRdb redid the calling of the RT-PCR reads with MiXCR, one entry per CDR3 protein. The sample consists of some 600,000 distinct CDR3 sequences, 12% to 15% of them appearing once. The rearrangement joins TRBV5-1 to TRBJ2-5, with 7 bases that match TRBD1. The sequence was obtained from a man aged 45 to 65 who received an inactivated influenza vaccine. This material consisted of PBMCs from blood, taken 14 days before vaccination. CDR3 in amino acids: CASSFTRTGTQETQYF. In DNA form, the CDR3 reads TGCGCCAGCAGCTTTACTCGGACAGGAACACAAGAGACCCAGTACTTC.